The 14 T cell receptor beta chains reported below all come from one sample, sequenced in a study of siplizumab effects on memory and regulatory T cells. Profiled with immunoSEQ multiplex PCR; TCRdb holds only in-frame clones, not every one. Here the sample spans 70,000 to 95,000 clones, 95% to 97% being singletons. Sequenced material: naive CD4+ T cells sorted from blood. The receptors stem from a human donor in good health.

The chain couples TRBV7-2 to TRBJ1-5; 8 nucleotides align to TRBD1. Germline lookup yields CDR1 SGHTA and CDR2 FQGNSA. This CDR3 has 15 residues. The V gene end was trimmed by 7 bases and the J gene end by 3 bases; junction bases not matched to a gene: 8. CDR3 DNA sequence: TGTGCCAGCAACCCCGGGACAGGCATCAATCAGCCCCAGCATTTT. Translated: CASNPGTGINQPQHF.

This sequence joins TRBV5-6 and TRBJ1-1; D is unresolved. Trimming cost V 1 base and J 5 bases, with 12 bases left between them. The CDR3 runs 14 residues. CDR1 and CDR2 from the germline V gene are SGHDT and YYEEEE. The CDR3 here is CASSLLMSSTEAFF. Written as DNA, the CDR3 is TGTGCCAGCAGCTTGCTTATGTCTTCGACTGAAGCTTTCTTT.

CDR3 region: CASSSDRGRTEAFF. CDR3 DNA: TGTGCCAGCAGCTCGGACAGGGGGCGGACTGAAGCTTTCTTT. The chain has TRBV7-2 and TRBJ1-1, with TRBD1 matching 11 bases. Losses at the gene ends were 4 bases for V and 5 bases for J; bases not matched to a gene: 3. CDR3 length: 14 residues. The germline CDR1 and CDR2 sequences are SGHTA and FQGNSA.

The chain is built from TRBV18 and TRBJ1-2; D gene unclear. CDR1 and CDR2 (germline): KGHSH, LQKENI. This CDR3 is built from 13 residues. V dropped 1 base and J dropped 2 bases, with 5 bases sitting between them. CDR3 DNA sequence: TGTGCCAGCTCACCACGCGGAAACTATGGCTACACCTTC. It encodes CASSPRGNYGYTF. Drawing the rest from reference TRBV18 and TRBJ1-2, the complete variable domain is NAGVMQNPRHLVRRRGQEARLRCSPMKGHSHVYWYRQLPEEGLKFMVYLQKENIIDESGMPKERFSAEFPKEGPSILRIQQVVRGDSAAYFCASSPRGNYGYTFGSGTRLTVV.

The V gene is TRBV5-1, the J gene TRBJ2-6; D ambiguous. The CDR3 is 16 amino acids. CDR1 and CDR2 (germline): SGHRS, YFSETQ. Trimming removed 0 bases from V and 0 bases from J, with 7 bases in between. The CDR3 protein is CASSLDFTSGANVLTF. The CDR3 DNA sequence: TGCGCCAGCAGCTTGGACTTTACCTCTGGGGCCAACGTCCTGACTTTC.

V and J are TRBV21-1 and TRBJ2-3; the DNA was not compared with TRBD1, the D call given in the table. TRBV21-1 is designated a pseudogene. CDR3 length equals 15 residues. CDR3 DNA: TGTGCCAGCAGCTCCGACAGGGGAGACACAGATACGCAGTATTTT. It translates to CASSSDRGDTDTQYF.

The V call is TRBV7-9, the J call TRBJ1-1; 11 bases map to TRBD1. CDR1 is SEHNR, CDR2 FQNEAQ, per germline (reference sequence). Unmatched junction bases numbered 4, after V lost 5 bases and J lost 11 bases. The CDR3 has 12 amino acids. The DNA for the CDR3 is TGTGCCAGCAGCCCAGGGGACAGGGGGGCTTTCTTT. It translates to CASSPGDRGAFF.

The chain recombines TRBV23-1 with TRBJ1-2; 10 bases fit TRBD1. TRBV23-1 is annotated as an ORF whose role is uncertain. CDR3 length equals 17 residues. The trim removed 0 bases at V and 6 bases at J, leaving 10 bases unmatched. The CDR3 reads CASSQSPRGTGEDGYTF. The DNA for the CDR3 is TGCGCCAGCAGTCAATCCCCCCGCGGGACAGGGGAGGATGGCTACACCTTC.

This sequence joins TRBV5-1 and TRBJ2-3; 7 bases are a match to TRBD1. In germline, CDR1 is SGHRS, CDR2 YFSETQ. The V gene end was trimmed by 3 bases and the J gene end by 4 bases; junction bases not matched to a gene: 11. This CDR3 spans 16 amino acids. The CDR3 loop is CASSWNDRDRADTQYF. CDR3 DNA sequence: TGCGCCAGCAGCTGGAACGACAGGGATCGGGCAGATACGCAGTATTTT.

This sequence joins TRBV7-3 and TRBJ2-1; the match to TRBD2 covers 10 bases. The CDR3 contains 14 residues. Germline CDR1 SGHTA, CDR2 FQGTGA. J was trimmed by 9 bases and V by 5 bases; bases with no gene match: 7. The CDR3 DNA follows: TGTGCCAGCAGCCCCGGGACTAGCGTGGGTGAGCAGTTCTTC. Protein sequence: CASSPGTSVGEQFF.

This CDR3 is CASSKGPSETSNQPQHF. The CDR3 region has the DNA TGTGCCAGCAGCAAGGGTCCTAGTGAAACCAGCAATCAGCCCCAGCATTTT. The genes are TRBV21-1 and TRBJ1-5. TRBV21-1 counts as a pseudogene. CDR3 length equals 17 residues.

V gene TRBV6-5 combines with J gene TRBJ2-5, with D possibly being TRBD2 (5 bases). Germline assignment: CDR1 MNHEY and CDR2 SVGAGI. Between the trimmed V and J ends, which lost 6 bases and 5 bases, there was a span of 16 bases. This CDR3 has 14 amino acids. CDR3 sequence (DNA): TGTGCCAGCAGCTCCTCGGGATTTGGGGAGACCCAGTACTTC. It is translated as CASSSSGFGETQYF.

The chain employs TRBV5-4 and TRBJ1-2, with 8 bases fitting TRBD1. The J segment lost 0 bases and the V segment lost 0 bases, leaving 4 bases of the junction unmatched. The CDR3 is 16 residues long. CDR1 and CDR2 from the germline V gene are SGHNT and YYREEE (reference sequence). The CDR3 coding sequence is TGTGCCAGCAGCTTGGCCAGGGGACAGGCTAACTATGGCTACACCTTC. It yields the protein CASSLARGQANYGYTF.

The chain employs TRBV6-1 and TRBJ1-2, with a possible D match to TRBD1 (6 bases). Germline V gives CDR1 MNHNS, CDR2 SASEGT. V lost 2 bases and J 8 bases, leaving 18 bases between the germline ends. The CDR3 covers 15 residues. The CDR3 loop reads CASSESGQPNRGYTF. CDR3 in DNA: TGTGCCAGCAGTGAATCCGGACAGCCAAACAGAGGCTACACCTTC.